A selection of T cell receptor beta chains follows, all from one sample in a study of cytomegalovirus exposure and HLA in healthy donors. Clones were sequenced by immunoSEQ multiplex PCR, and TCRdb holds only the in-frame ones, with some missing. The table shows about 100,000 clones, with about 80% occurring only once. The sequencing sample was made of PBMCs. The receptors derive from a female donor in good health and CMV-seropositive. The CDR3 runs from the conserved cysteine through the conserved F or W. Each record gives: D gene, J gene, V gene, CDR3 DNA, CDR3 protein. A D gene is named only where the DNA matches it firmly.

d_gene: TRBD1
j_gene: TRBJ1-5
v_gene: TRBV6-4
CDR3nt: TGTGCCAGCAGGAGACGGGACAGGGAGAATCAGCCCCAGCATTTT
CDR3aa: CASRRRDRENQPQHF

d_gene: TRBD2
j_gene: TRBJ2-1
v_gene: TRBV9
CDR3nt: TGTGCCAGCAGCGGGGGGACTAGCGGGGGATTACGTCCGTTCTTC
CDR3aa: CASSGGTSGGLRPFF

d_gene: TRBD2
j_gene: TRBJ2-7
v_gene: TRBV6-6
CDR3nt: TGTGCCAGCAGTACGTCACTAGCGGGAGGACCACACGAGCAGTACTTC
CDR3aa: CASSTSLAGGPHEQYF

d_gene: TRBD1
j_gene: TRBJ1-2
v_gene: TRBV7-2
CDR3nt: TGTGCCAGCAGCTACCCGGGACAGTTTAACTATGGCTACACCTTC
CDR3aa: CASSYPGQFNYGYTF

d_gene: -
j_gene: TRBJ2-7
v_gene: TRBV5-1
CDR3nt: TGCGCCAGCAGCCTTGACAGGTCAGCCAACGAGCAGTACTTC
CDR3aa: CASSLDRSANEQYF

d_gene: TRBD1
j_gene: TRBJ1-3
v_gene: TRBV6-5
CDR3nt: TGTGCCAGCAGTTACTCAGGACAGGGTGGAAACACCATATATTTT
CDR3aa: CASSYSGQGGNTIYF

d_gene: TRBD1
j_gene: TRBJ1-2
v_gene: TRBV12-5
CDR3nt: TGTGCTAGTGCCCCCGGGACAGGGATCCCACTATGGGGCTACACCTTC
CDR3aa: CASAPGTGIPLWGYTF

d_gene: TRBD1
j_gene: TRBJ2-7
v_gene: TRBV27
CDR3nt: TGTGCCAGCAGTTTTGGGCAGGGGGCCTCCTACGAGCAGTACTTC
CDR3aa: CASSFGQGASYEQYF

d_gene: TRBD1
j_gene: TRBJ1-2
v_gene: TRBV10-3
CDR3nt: TGTGCCATCAGTGAGGGACAGGGCGGAGGCTACACCTTC
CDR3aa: CAISEGQGGGYTF

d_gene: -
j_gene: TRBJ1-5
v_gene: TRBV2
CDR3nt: TGTGCCAGCAGTGGCCGACGGGACAATCAGCCCCAGCATTTT
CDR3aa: CASSGRRDNQPQHF

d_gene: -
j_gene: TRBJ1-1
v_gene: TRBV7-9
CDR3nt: TGTGCCAGCGGCCCCTTTGGGCAGGGATCGAACACTGAAGCTTTCTTT
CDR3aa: CASGPFGQGSNTEAFF

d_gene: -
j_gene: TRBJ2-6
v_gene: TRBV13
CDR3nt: TGTGCCAGCAGCAGAGACGGCCTACGCTCTGGGGCCAACGGCCTGACTTTC
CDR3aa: CASSRDGLRSGANGLTF

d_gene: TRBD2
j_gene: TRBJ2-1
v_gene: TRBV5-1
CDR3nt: TGCGCCAGCAGCTGGGGCCCCCTAGCGGGGGGGATTTTGGATGAGCAGTTCTTC
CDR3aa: CASSWGPLAGGILDEQFF

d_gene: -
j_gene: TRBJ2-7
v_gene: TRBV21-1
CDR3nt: TGTGCCAGCAGCCGCCGGGACAGGGTACTGGGGGAGCAGTACTTC
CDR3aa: CASSRRDRVLGEQYF